A single sample is the source of the 14 T cell receptor beta chains below, sequenced in a study of cytomegalovirus exposure and HLA in healthy donors. Primers included in the PCR were 60 Vbeta and 13 Jbeta primers. Clones were read by immunoSEQ multiplex PCR, and TCRdb kept only the in-frame ones, dropping some. Of some 130,000 clones listed, approximately 80% are singletons. Sequences were obtained from PBMCs. Source of these receptors: a woman in her thirties or forties in good health and CMV-seronegative.

The J gene is TRBJ2-3, the V gene TRBV5-1; D is unresolved. The CDR3 spans 13 residues. Deletions cut 4 bases from V and 2 bases from J, with 8 bases between. CDR1 is SGHRS, CDR2 YFSETQ, per germline. CDR3 sequence: CASSPTNTDTQYF. DNA of the CDR3: TGCGCCAGCAGCCCGACAAACACAGATACGCAGTATTTT.

V and J are TRBV11-2 and TRBJ2-1; TRBD2 is a possible D gene (5 bases). Germline lookup yields CDR1 SGHAT and CDR2 FQNNGV. This CDR3 is 17 amino acids long. The V gene lost 3 bases and the J gene lost 0 bases, with 15 bases spanning the gap. CDR3 protein: CASSLLWSGSSYNEQFF. The CDR3 region has the DNA TGTGCCAGCAGCTTGTTATGGTCGGGGAGCTCCTACAATGAGCAGTTCTTC. Supplemented by reference TRBV11-2 and TRBJ2-1, the full variable domain reads EAGVAQSPRYKIIEKRQSVAFWCNPISGHATLYWYQQILGQGPKLLIQFQNNGVVDDSQLPKDRFSAERLKGVDSTLKIQPAKLEDSAVYLCASSLLWSGSSYNEQFFGPGTRLTVL.

The V gene is TRBV7-9, the J gene TRBJ1-2; D is unclear. Trimming took 3 bases from V and 5 from J, leaving 13 bases between them. The CDR3 covers 14 residues. Germline loops: CDR1 SEHNR, CDR2 FQNEAQ (reference sequence). CDR3 amino acids: CASSLERAGYGYTF. CDR3 nucleotides: TGTGCCAGCAGCTTGGAGAGGGCGGGATATGGCTACACCTTC.

V usage is TRBV4-1 and J usage is TRBJ1-4, with 9 bases lining up with TRBD1. V gave up 1 base and J gave up 8 bases; unmatched junction bases: 8. Germline values: CDR1 MGHRA, CDR2 YSYEKL. CDR3 length equals 16 residues. The CDR3 region is CASSQATGGLKEKLFF. CDR3 in DNA: TGCGCCAGCAGCCAAGCAACAGGGGGCTTAAAAGAAAAACTGTTTTTT.

This clone was detected only a few times. The chain employs TRBV6-1 and TRBJ2-1, with a tentative D call TRBD2 (5 bases). CDR3 length: 15 residues. V was clipped by 1 base and J by 9 bases, with 16 bases between them. The germline CDR1 and CDR2 sequences are MNHNS and SASEGT. The CDR3 here is CASSEGSAGAREQFF. In DNA form, the CDR3 reads TGTGCCAGCAGTGAAGGATCCGCGGGCGCCCGTGAGCAGTTCTTC.

CDR3 in DNA: TGTGCCAGCAGCTCTTGGACAGGGGACAATCAGCCCCAGCATTTT. Protein product: CASSSWTGDNQPQHF. The V gene is TRBV7-2, the J gene TRBJ1-5, with 9 bases matching TRBD1. The CDR3 is 15 amino acids. The V segment lost 4 bases and the J segment 3 bases; nucleotides outside the gene matches: 4. Germline V CDR1 and CDR2: SGHTA, FQGNSA.

This clone was seen a few times. The chain combines TRBV10-2 with TRBJ2-7, with a weak D call TRBD1 (5 bases). From germline, CDR1 is WSHSY and CDR2 SAAADI. The CDR3 has 15 amino acids. V was trimmed by 5 bases and J by 0 bases, leaving 14 bases between them. For the CDR3, the DNA is TGCGCCAGCAGTCCAGGACACCAGAGCTCCTACGAGCAGTACTTC. This gives the protein CASSPGHQSSYEQYF.

This clone was detected once. This chain uses TRBV5-4 with TRBJ2-7, with a tentative D call TRBD1 (6 bases). The CDR3 is 14 residues long. Germline-derived CDR1 and CDR2 are SGHNT and YYREEE (reference sequence). The V gene lost 2 bases and the J gene lost 1 base, with 10 bases spanning the gap. In nucleotides, the CDR3 is TGTGCCAGCAGCTTAAGACAGGCGTCCTACGAGCAGTACTTC. It codes for CASSLRQASYEQYF.

The chain combines TRBV30 with TRBJ2-1; D ambiguous. V lost 3 bases to trimming and J lost 6 bases, with 15 bases between them. The CDR3 is 14 amino acids. CDR1 and CDR2 (germline): GTSNPN, SVGIG (reference sequence). The CDR3 DNA reads as TGTGCCTGGAGCTCCAGTAGTAGAGGCAATGAGCAGTTCTTC. Its translation is CAWSSSSRGNEQFF.

This clone was seen a handful of times. This rearrangement joins TRBV6-5 to TRBJ1-1, with 9 bases aligning to TRBD1. The CDR3 is made up of 14 amino acids. Germline loops: CDR1 MNHEY, CDR2 SVGAGI. Losses at the gene ends were 5 bases for V and 7 bases for J; bases not matched to a gene: 8. The CDR3 here is CASSEYRGQDEAFF. The CDR3 nucleotides read TGTGCCAGCAGTGAATACAGGGGGCAGGATGAAGCTTTCTTT.

The chain has TRBV6-5 and TRBJ2-4; TRBD1 might be the D (5 bases). Per the germline V gene, CDR1 is MNHEY and CDR2 is SVGAGI. CDR3 length: 14 amino acids. The V gene lost 7 bases and the J gene lost 0 bases, with 10 bases spanning the gap. The CDR3 loop is CASTKTAAKNIQYF. The CDR3 DNA sequence: TGTGCCAGCACCAAGACAGCAGCCAAAAACATTCAGTACTTC.

V is TRBV5-6 and J is TRBJ2-5; possibly TRBD2 for D (6 bases). Deletions cut 4 bases from V and 4 bases from J, with 17 bases between. The CDR3 extends over 15 amino acids. The germline V gene has CDR1 SGHDT and CDR2 YYEEEE. CDR3 region: CASSPPVRGGETQYF. CDR3 nucleotide sequence: TGTGCCAGCAGCCCGCCGGTCCGGGGAGGAGAGACCCAGTACTTC.

The chain links TRBV7-9 to TRBJ1-6; D possibly corresponds to TRBD1 (5 bases). V shed 2 bases and J shed 9 bases, with 17 bases lying between them. CDR1 is SEHNR and CDR2 is FQNEAQ in the germline V gene (reference sequence). This CDR3 spans 16 amino acids. The CDR3 protein is CASSLSGPHGGSPLHF. The DNA of the CDR3 is TGTGCCAGCAGCTTATCTGGGCCCCACGGGGGTTCACCCCTCCACTTT.

In this sample, this clone turned up a few times. This chain links TRBV5-6 with TRBJ1-1; 8 nucleotides line up with TRBD1. The V gene end was trimmed by 2 bases and the J gene end by 0 bases; junction bases not matched to a gene: 12. Germline V gene sequence: CDR1 SGHDT, CDR2 YYEEEE. This CDR3 spans 18 amino acids. In DNA, the CDR3 is TGTGCCAGCAGCTTTTTCGGCGGCCAGGGGGCCATGAACACTGAAGCTTTCTTT. Protein sequence: CASSFFGGQGAMNTEAFF. Complete variable domain (other parts from reference TRBV5-6 and TRBJ1-1): DAGVTQSPTHLIKTRGQQVTLRCSPKSGHDTVSWYQQALGQGPQFIFQYYEEEERQRGNFPDRFSGHQFPNYSSELNVNALLLGDSALYLCASSFFGGQGAMNTEAFFGQGTRLTVV.